The TCR beta chain described here comes from a study of patients and donors after allogeneic stem cell transplantation. This clonotype turned up a few times. The CDR3 length is 16 residues. Germline V gives CDR1 ENHRY, CDR2 SYGVKD. After removal of 3 bases from V and 0 bases from J, the junction contained 3 bases not matched to a gene. MiXCR, applied by TCRdb to the RT-PCR reads, yields one record per CDR3 protein. Of under 200,000 distinct CDR3 sequences detected, about 24% appear once; the ten largest clones hold roughly 27%. Specimen: blood, either unsorted or a sorted T cell fraction (not recorded which). This receptor was taken from a human donor who was either an allogeneic HSCT recipient or a stem cell or donor lymphocyte infusion donor (not recorded which). It is not recorded whose cells these are; they may come from a transplant donor. The chain uses TRBV10-3 and TRBJ1-3, with 9 nucleotides matching TRBD1. The CDR3 is CAISEQGADSGNTIYF. The CDR3 DNA reads as TGTGCCATCAGTGAACAGGGGGCCGACTCTGGAAACACCATATATTTT.